The subject of this entry is one TCR beta chain. The data belong to a study of blood T cell repertoires in COVID-19. On the study more broadly: The analysed material was cDNA or gDNA that came from T cells, B-cell-depleted T cells, or PBMCs.

As handled by the study authors: Counts of nucleated cells, estimated from reference gene primer amplification, were obtained. This table comes from immunoSEQ multiplex PCR, and its TCRdb copy is limited to in-frame clones, with some not included. That table furnishes V, J and clone size, whereas the DNA furnished D and trimming. The data show about 270,000 clones, about 91% seen once. Participants were aged about 18 to 95 years, lived in some 23 US areas, and enrolled virtually. Categorization into cohorts depended on clinical history that participants reported. Sequenced sample: PBMCs or T cells enriched from blood (not recorded which). This TCR derives from a middle-aged woman with acute COVID-19.

The CDR3: CASSQDPVGQQETQYF. The CDR3 nucleotides read TGTGCCAGCAGCCAAGACCCCGTTGGACAGCAAGAGACCCAGTACTTC. The J gene is TRBJ2-5, the V gene TRBV14; D possibly corresponds to TRBD1 (6 bases). Germline-derived CDR1 and CDR2 are SGHDN and FVKESK. This CDR3 contains 16 residues. The V end lost 0 bases, the J end lost 2 bases, and 13 bases lay between the germline ends.